Shown below are 26 T cell receptor beta chains from a single sample sequenced in a study of blood T cells in healthy people across ages. Then a second PCR, running about 6 to 12 cycles, was carried out with a sample-barcoded 5' primer and a J-beta primer mix. TCRdb reanalysed the 5' RACE reads using MiXCR and keeps one entry per CDR3 protein. The sample includes 590,000 or so distinct CDR3 sequences, roughly 31% of them seen just once. Sequencing was done on a sample of blood. These receptors came from a woman of 80 years or more in good health.

Concerning this clonotype: A much larger clone lies a single base off, so this may be a read error. This chain joins TRBV15 and TRBJ2-6, with unresolved D. The V gene's germline CDR1 is LNHNV and CDR2 YYDKDF (reference sequence). The CDR3 extends over 14 amino acids. The CDR3 spells CATSPRSGTNVLTF. The DNA of the CDR3 is TGTGCCACCAGCCCCCGGTCTGGGACCAACGTCCTGACTTTC.

The rearrangement joins TRBV7-9 to TRBJ2-3; D possibly matches TRBD1 or TRBD2 (5 bases each). Germline CDR1 SEHNR, CDR2 FQNEAQ (reference sequence). The CDR3 covers 17 residues. Trimming removed 5 bases at V and 0 bases at J, with 18 bases between. CDR3 amino acids: CASSPRPGPASTDTQYF. Written as DNA, the CDR3 is TGTGCCAGCAGCCCACGGCCGGGACCCGCGAGCACAGATACGCAGTATTTT. The full variable domain, completed using reference TRBV7-9 and TRBJ2-3, is DTGVSQNPRHKITKRGQNVTFRCDPISEHNRLYWYRQTLGQGPEFLTYFQNEAQLEKSRLLSDRFSAERPKGSFSTLEIQRTEQGDSAMYLCASSPRPGPASTDTQYFGPGTRLTVL.

This clonotype was counted many times. The V call is TRBV6-1, the J call TRBJ2-3, with a possible D match to TRBD2 (6 bases). V lost 1 base and J lost 5, with 13 bases in between. The CDR3 is 15 residues long. Per the germline V gene, CDR1 is MNHNS and CDR2 is SASEGT. Here the CDR3 reads CASSEETGRGDTQYF. The CDR3 bases are TGTGCCAGCAGTGAAGAGACCGGGCGGGGAGATACGCAGTATTTT.

The chain recombines TRBV5-1 with TRBJ2-7; 7 bases match TRBD1. Germline-derived CDR1 and CDR2 are SGHRS and YFSETQ. CDR3 size: 17 residues. J lost 2 bases, V lost 0 bases, and 11 bases had no gene match. The CDR3 reads CASSLDARQGGAYEQYF. The CDR3, as DNA: TGCGCCAGCAGCTTGGACGCAAGACAGGGTGGGGCCTACGAGCAGTACTTC.

This clonotype showed up many times. The chain is built from TRBV6-2 or TRBV6-3 and TRBJ1-2, with D possibly matching TRBD1 (6 bases). CDR1 is MNHEY, CDR2 SVGEGT, per germline. The germline V and J ends were trimmed by 2 bases and 8 bases, with 12 bases remaining between them. This CDR3 is built from 13 residues. The CDR3 here is CASSYDGGRGYTF. Here the CDR3 DNA reads TGTGCCAGCAGTTACGACGGGGGCCGGGGCTACACCTTC.

This clonotype showed up many times. This sequence joins TRBV21-1 and TRBJ2-7; the table's D call, TRBD2, was not checked against the DNA. TRBV21-1 is classified as a pseudogene. This CDR3 spans 15 amino acids. CDR3 sequence reads: CASSPAGGPSYEQYF. Written as DNA, the CDR3 is TGTGCCAGCAGCCCAGCTGGGGGGCCCTCCTACGAGCAGTACTTC.

This clonotype was observed at least ten times. CDR3 DNA: TGTGCCAGCAGTTACCCGATGGGACAGCCGATGAACACTGAAGCTTTCTTT. Its translation is CASSYPMGQPMNTEAFF. V is TRBV6-2 or TRBV6-3 and J is TRBJ1-1; TRBD1 matches at 7 bases. The V segment lost 2 bases and the J segment 0 bases; nucleotides outside the gene matches: 9. This CDR3 comprises 17 residues. Germline CDR1 is MNHEY and CDR2 is SVGEGT.

The chain joins TRBV6-2 or TRBV6-3 to TRBJ2-2; TRBD1 is a possible D gene (8 bases). Germline V gene sequence: CDR1 MNHEY, CDR2 SVGEGT. Trimming cost V 5 bases and J 5 bases, with 18 bases left between them. There are 16 residues in the CDR3. CDR3: CASSTRDRGGTGELFF. The DNA for the CDR3 is TGTGCCAGCAGTACTCGAGACAGGGGAGGGACCGGGGAGCTGTTTTTT.

The rearrangement joins TRBV10-3 to TRBJ1-5; maybe TRBD1 (6 bases). CDR1 and CDR2 (germline): ENHRY, SYGVKD. Trimming removed 6 bases from V and 0 bases from J, with 9 bases in between. The CDR3 runs to 14 residues. CDR3 protein: CAISRTDSNQPQHF. CDR3 DNA: TGTGCCATCAGCCGGACAGATAGCAATCAGCCCCAGCATTTT.

As for this clonotype: One end of the junction varies from germline; a read error may be responsible. The chain uses TRBV6-1 and TRBJ1-2; D call uncertain. Germline assignment: CDR1 MNHNS and CDR2 SASEGT. The CDR3 extends over 13 amino acids. In DNA, the CDR3 is TGTGCCAGCAGTGAACACGGAGCCTATGGCTACATCTTC. Amino acids: CASSEHGAYGYIF.

J is TRBJ2-3 and V is TRBV7-2, with TRBD2 matching over 9 bases. This CDR3 comprises 16 residues. Looked up from germline, CDR1 is SGHTA and CDR2 is FQGNSA. With 1 base clipped from V and 4 bases from J, the junction kept 6 bases outside the gene matches. CDR3 in amino acids: CASSLVGGRAPDTQYF. The CDR3 DNA is TGTGCCAGCAGCTTAGTGGGCGGGAGGGCCCCAGATACGCAGTATTTT.

The J gene is TRBJ2-3, the V gene TRBV6-4; tentative D call: TRBD2 (5 bases). Germline CDR1 is MRHNA and CDR2 is SNTAGT. V lost 9 bases to trimming and J lost 6 bases, with 19 bases between them. This CDR3 is built from 14 residues. The chain's CDR3 is CARKPPLLADTQYF. The CDR3 region has the DNA TGTGCCAGGAAACCCCCATTGTTAGCGGATACGCAGTATTTT.

This clonotype was seen many times. The chain uses TRBV7-2 and TRBJ2-7; 9 bases fit TRBD2. V was clipped by 6 bases and J by 5 bases; unmatched bases: 5. Germline V lookup: CDR1 SGHTA, CDR2 FQGNSA. The CDR3 extends over 13 amino acids. CDR3 amino acids: CASSISGGHEQYF. The CDR3 DNA reads as TGTGCCAGCAGTATTAGCGGGGGCCACGAGCAGTACTTC. The full variable domain, with the rest looked up from reference TRBV7-2 and TRBJ2-7, is GAGVSQSPSNKVTEKGKDVELRCDPISGHTALYWYRQSLGQGLEFLIYFQGNSAPDKSGLPSDRFSAERTGGSVSTLTIQRTQQEDSAVYLCASSISGGHEQYFGPGTRLTVT.

The V call is TRBV7-9, the J call TRBJ1-2; D uncertain. Deletions cut 3 bases from V and 4 bases from J, with 15 bases between. The germline CDR1 and CDR2 sequences are SEHNR and FQNEAQ (reference sequence). This CDR3 region has 15 residues. The CDR3 here is CASSFTRKEGYGYTF. CDR3 DNA sequence: TGTGCCAGCAGCTTCACAAGGAAGGAAGGCTATGGCTACACCTTC.

Turning to this clonotype: A read error is possible here, since a much larger clone lies one base away. This chain uses TRBV7-9 with TRBJ2-1; D gene uncertain. Germline V gene data show CDR1 as SEHNR and CDR2 as FQNEAQ (reference sequence). The length of the CDR3 is 12 residues. V was shortened by 6 bases and J by 9 bases, with 12 bases between the two germline ends. The CDR3 is CASRPLRGEQFF. The CDR3 nucleotides are TGTGCCAGCAGGCCTCTACGAGGTGAGCAGTTCTTC.

This chain connects TRBV30 to TRBJ1-6; D is uncertain. Germline V gives CDR1 GTSNPN, CDR2 SVGIG (reference sequence). The V and J ends lost 0 bases and 5 bases respectively, with 5 bases between them. CDR3 size: 13 residues. The CDR3 is CAWSVDNNSPLHF. Here the CDR3 DNA reads TGTGCCTGGAGTGTCGATAATAATTCACCCCTCCACTTT.

The sample holds one count of this clonotype. The chain employs TRBV13 and TRBJ2-5; a weak D match, TRBD2 (7 bases). The germline gives CDR1 PRHDT, CDR2 FYEKMQ (reference sequence). The V and J ends lost 3 bases and 5 bases respectively, with 19 bases between them. This CDR3 region has 16 residues. This CDR3 reads CASSFRGGPQEETQYF. In DNA, the CDR3 is TGTGCCAGCAGCTTTAGGGGGGGCCCCCAAGAGGAGACCCAGTACTTC. The variable domain in full, with the rest retrieved from reference TRBV13 and TRBJ2-5, is AAGVIQSPRHLIKEKRETATLKCYPIPRHDTVYWYQQGPGQDPQFLISFYEKMQSDKGSIPDRFSAQQFSDYHSELNMSSLELGDSALYFCASSFRGGPQEETQYFGPGTRLLVL.

This clonotype was found many times. The gene calls are TRBV20-1 and TRBJ2-7, with 14 nucleotides matching TRBD2. Germline CDR1 and CDR2: DFQATT and SNEGSKA (reference sequence). Trimming cost V 4 bases and J 0 bases; bases outside gene matches: 5. The CDR3 loop spans 16 amino acids. This chain's CDR3 is CSAKGLAGASSYEQYF. CDR3 DNA: TGCAGTGCTAAGGGACTAGCGGGGGCTAGCTCCTACGAGCAGTACTTC.

This clonotype has ten or more counts. A much larger clone lies one base from this, so it may be a read error. The J gene is TRBJ1-1, the V gene TRBV6-5; D remains unclear. V lost 0 bases and J lost 4, with 12 bases in between. CDR1 and CDR2 from the germline V gene are MNHEY and SVGAGI. CDR3 length: 15 residues. CDR3 sequence (DNA): TGTGCCAGCAGTTACTCGGTTTCGGGTTGCACTGAAGCTTTCTTT. Amino acids: CASSYSVSGCTEAFF.

This clonotype was seen ten or more times. The chain couples TRBV7-8 to TRBJ2-3; D possibly corresponds to TRBD2 (6 bases). The CDR3 contains 14 residues. Germline assignment: CDR1 SGHVS and CDR2 FQNEAQ. Trimming took 4 bases from V and 4 from J, leaving 12 bases between them. CDR3 nucleotide sequence: TGTGCCAGCAGCTACCTAGCGTCGTCAGATACGCAGTATTTT. It codes for CASSYLASSDTQYF.

This clonotype appeared many times. The chain couples TRBV5-1 to TRBJ2-7, with 9 bases matching TRBD1. Losses at the gene ends were 5 bases for V and 4 bases for J; bases not matched to a gene: 10. The germline CDR1 and CDR2 sequences are SGHRS and YFSETQ. The CDR3 loop spans 15 amino acids. Written as DNA, the CDR3 is TGCGCCAGCAGTTCCGACAGGGGGTCTGCGTACGAGCAGTACTTC. Translated, it gives CASSSDRGSAYEQYF.

This clonotype was seen a single time. The chain combines TRBV6-5 with TRBJ1-3; D remains ambiguous. CDR3 length: 16 amino acids. V was shortened by 5 bases and J by 0 bases, with 14 bases between the two germline ends. Germline assignment: CDR1 MNHEY and CDR2 SVGAGI. The CDR3 reads CASSPSKRVSGNTIYF. In DNA form, the CDR3 reads TGTGCCAGCAGTCCCTCCAAACGGGTCTCTGGAAACACCATATATTTT.

The chain joins TRBV7-3 to TRBJ1-1; D remains ambiguous. The germline V gene has CDR1 SGHTA and CDR2 FQGTGA. V lost 5 bases and J 11 bases, leaving 21 bases between the germline ends. The CDR3 runs to 14 residues. The CDR3: CASSQTPGPTVAFF. For the CDR3, the DNA is TGTGCCAGCAGCCAAACGCCGGGTCCTACCGTGGCTTTCTTT.

This clonotype was detected ten times or more. The rearrangement uses TRBV24-1 and TRBJ1-2, with D perhaps matching TRBD1 (5 bases). Germline-derived CDR1 and CDR2 are KGHDR and SFDVKD. The length of the CDR3 is 14 residues. V lost 5 bases, J lost 1 base, and 10 bases lay in between. CDR3 in DNA: TGTGCCACCAGTGCCGACAGCGTTAACTATGGCTACACCTTC. Protein product: CATSADSVNYGYTF.

The rearrangement joins TRBV6-2 or TRBV6-3 to TRBJ2-7, with 12 bases identical to TRBD2. Looked up from germline, CDR1 is MNHEY and CDR2 is SVGEGT. This CDR3 region has 17 residues. The trim removed 5 bases at V and 4 bases at J, leaving 12 bases unmatched. The chain's CDR3 is CASSLPMLAGGVYEQYF. CDR3 DNA sequence: TGTGCCAGCAGTCTTCCGATGCTAGCGGGAGGGGTTTACGAGCAGTACTTC.

To note about this clonotype: A read error is possible here, since a much larger clone lies one base away. The conserved closing phenylalanine or tryptophan is absent in this CDR3, likely reflecting a read error. This sequence joins TRBV10-3 and TRBJ2-5; 12 nucleotides match TRBD2. Per germline, CDR1 ENHRY and CDR2 SYGVKD. V lost 5 bases to trimming and J lost 2 bases; unmatched junction nucleotides: 6. This CDR3 has 16 residues. CDR3 nucleotide sequence: TGTGCCATCAGTTCCGCTAGCGGGGGGGGACAAGAGACCCAGTACTTA. Amino acids: CAISSASGGGQETQYL.